Presented here are 16 T cell receptor beta chains from one specimen sequenced in a study of glioma-infiltrating T cells. The iRepertoire nested amplicon-rescue multiplex PCR amplified TCR alpha and beta CDR3s from RNA. TCRdb ran MiXCR on the multiplex PCR reads and lists one entry per CDR3 protein. The sample lists about 380,000 distinct CDR3 sequences, roughly two fifths occurring once. The sample taken for sequencing was glioma tissue, nonneoplastic brain tissue, or PBMCs (not recorded which). These receptors were taken from a human donor with low-grade glioma or glioblastoma, undergoing nonglioma brain surgery, or in good health (not recorded which).

Turning to this clonotype: A clone one base away is much larger, so this may be a read error. This chain links TRBV27 with TRBJ1-1; D call uncertain. The CDR3 contains 15 residues. Looked up from germline, CDR1 is MNHEY and CDR2 is SMNVEV (reference sequence). The chain's CDR3 is CAISGRGTLNTEAFF. CDR3 in DNA: TGTGCCATCAGTGGCCGTGGCACTTTGAACACTGAAGCTTTCTTT.

This clonotype was recorded many times. The chain combines TRBV15 with TRBJ2-3, with D perhaps matching TRBD2 (7 bases). Trimming took 4 bases from V and 6 from J, leaving 17 bases between them. The length of the CDR3 is 15 residues. Germline V lookup: CDR1 LNHNV, CDR2 YYDKDF (reference sequence). CDR3 in amino acids: CATSIGGAGEDTQYF. The CDR3, as DNA: TGTGCCACCAGCATAGGGGGGGCAGGGGAGGATACGCAGTATTTT. Combining the CDR3 with reference TRBV15 and TRBJ2-3 gives the whole variable domain DAMVIQNPRYQVTQFGKPVTLSCSQTLNHNVMYWYQQKSSQAPKLLFHYYDKDFNNEADTPDNFQSRRPNTSFCFLDIRSPGLGDTAMYLCATSIGGAGEDTQYFGPGTRLTVL.

On this clonotype: A much larger clone differs from this one at a single base, so this may be a read error. The chain uses TRBV20-1 and TRBJ1-5, with unresolved D. Deletions cut 2 bases from V and 9 bases from J, with 17 bases between. CDR3 length: 14 amino acids. Germline V gives CDR1 DFQATT, CDR2 SNEGSKA (reference sequence). Written as DNA, the CDR3 is TGCAGTGCTAGATCAAAAGGAGGAGTTCGGCCCCAGCATTTT. Its protein is CSARSKGGVRPQHF.

This clonotype was observed a handful of times. Just one base apart from a much larger clone, this may be a read error. The rearrangement joins TRBV27 to TRBJ1-3; no clear D gene. Trimming left V 2 bases short and J 4 bases short, with 9 bases between. The germline gives CDR1 MNHEY, CDR2 SMNVEV (reference sequence). There are 14 residues in the CDR3. CDR3 nucleotides: TGTGCCAGCAGTTTACGGTGCTTCGGAAACACCATATATTTT. Translating gives CASSLRCFGNTIYF.

The genes are TRBV6-1 and TRBJ2-1, with TRBD2 matching 13 bases. J lost 0 bases, V lost 5 bases, and 10 bases had no gene match. There are 19 residues in the CDR3. CDR1 and CDR2 from the germline V gene are MNHNS and SASEGT. The CDR3 region is CASSPGLAGASISYNEQFF. CDR3 nucleotide sequence: TGTGCCAGCAGTCCCGGACTAGCGGGAGCTTCTATCTCCTACAATGAGCAGTTCTTC.

This clonotype has just a few counts. CDR3: CASSPSRGIQETQYF. CDR3 coding DNA: TGTGCCAGCAGCCCCTCCCGGGGAATTCAAGAGACCCAGTACTTC. The genes are TRBV7-2 and TRBJ2-5; tentatively, D is TRBD2 (5 bases). The CDR3 has 15 residues. Germline V gene data show CDR1 as SGHTA and CDR2 as FQGNSA. The V gene lost 5 bases and the J gene lost 2 bases, with 15 bases spanning the gap.

With regard to this clonotype: This may be a read error, as it is one base from a much larger clone. The rearrangement joins TRBV6-5 to TRBJ2-7, with D uncertain. The CDR3 is made up of 15 amino acids. Trimming cost V 4 bases and J 1 base, with 14 bases left between them. Germline CDR1 MNHEY, CDR2 SVGAGI. The CDR3 DNA follows: TGTGCCAGCAGTTTTGGAAAATCGCCTTCCTACGAGCAGTACTTC. Translation gives CASSFGKSPSYEQYF.

The rearrangement uses TRBV14 and TRBJ2-6, with 7 nucleotides matching TRBD1. The V gene's germline CDR1 is SGHDN and CDR2 FVKESK. V shed 5 bases, J shed 5 bases, and the junction held 12 bases outside the gene matches. This CDR3 is built from 17 residues. For the CDR3, the DNA is TGTGCCAGCAGCTTACGGACAGGTCTCCTGCGGGCCAACGTCCTGACTTTC. Translating it yields CASSLRTGLLRANVLTF. Complete variable domain (other parts from reference TRBV14 and TRBJ2-6): EAGVTQFPSHSVIEKGQTVTLRCDPISGHDNLYWYRRVMGKEIKFLLHFVKESKQDESGMPNNRFLAERTGGTYSTLKVQPAELEDSGVYFCASSLRTGLLRANVLTFGAGSRLTVL.

This clonotype was detected only a few times. The DNA for the CDR3 is TGTGCCAGCAGTGCGGGTTTAGCGGGAGGGATAAATGAGCAGTTCTTC. Protein sequence: CASSAGLAGGINEQFF. This rearrangement joins TRBV12-3 or TRBV12-4 to TRBJ2-1, with 11 bases that match TRBD2. The junction had 10 bases not matched to a gene; V was cut back by 5 bases and J by 7 bases. This CDR3 spans 16 amino acids.

This clonotype was observed at least ten times. The chain combines TRBV20-1 with TRBJ2-7, with D perhaps TRBD1 or TRBD2 (5 bases each). The CDR3 sequence is 15 residues long. V shed 3 bases and J shed 0 bases, with 15 bases lying between them. The germline CDR1 and CDR2 sequences are DFQATT and SNEGSKA (reference sequence). CDR3 nucleotides: TGCAGTGCTAGTAATAGCGACAGCAACTCCTACGAGCAGTACTTC. This codes for CSASNSDSNSYEQYF.

With respect to this clonotype: A much bigger clone sits one base away, suggesting this may be a read error. The chain couples TRBV20-1 to TRBJ2-3; 12 bases are shared with TRBD2. V was clipped by 1 base and J by 1 base; unmatched bases: 3. The CDR3 contains 16 residues. Germline assignment: CDR1 DFQATT and CDR2 SNEGSKA (reference sequence). For the CDR3, the DNA is TGCAGTGCTAGAGGACTAGCGGGAGATCGCACAGATACGCAGTATTTT. This sequence encodes CSARGLAGDRTDTQYF.

This clonotype was observed a few times. Because it lacks the conserved phenylalanine or tryptophan at the end, this CDR3 is likely a read error. The rearrangement uses TRBV27 and TRBJ1-1; weak D call: TRBD1 (5 bases). V was cut by 0 bases and J by 5 bases, with 16 bases left in between. Germline-derived CDR1 and CDR2 are MNHEY and SMNVEV (reference sequence). The CDR3 length is 16 residues. As DNA, the CDR3 is TGTGCCAGCAGTTTATCAGGAGGGGCCGGCGGTACTGAAGCTTTCCTT. It codes for CASSLSGGAGGTEAFL.

On this clonotype itself: This may stem from a read error, because a much larger clone lies one nucleotide away. CDR3 sequence: CASSYSAASGRMDTQYF. CDR3 bases: TGTGCCAGCAGTTACTCGGCTGCTAGCGGGAGGATGGATACGCAGTATTTT. This chain uses TRBV6-6 with TRBJ2-3, with 11 bases that match TRBD2. This CDR3 has 17 residues. J gave up 6 bases and V 0 bases, and 8 bases lay outside the gene matches. Germline V gene sequence: CDR1 MNHNY, CDR2 SVGAGI (reference sequence).

The chain links TRBV6-2 or TRBV6-3 to TRBJ2-7; D is possibly TRBD2 (5 bases). Germline assignment: CDR1 MNHEY and CDR2 SVGEGT. With 6 bases removed from V and 7 bases from J, the gap between germline ends came to 19 bases. The CDR3 loop spans 14 amino acids. The CDR3 reads CASRAGVDDNEQYF. CDR3 in DNA: TGTGCCAGCAGAGCCGGGGTGGATGACAATGAGCAGTACTTC.

This clonotype was detected a few times. The chain recombines TRBV29-1 with TRBJ1-3, with TRBD1 matching 9 bases. The germline gives CDR1 SQVTM, CDR2 ANQGSEA. Trimming took 7 bases from V and 3 from J; bases not matched to a gene: 4. The CDR3 spans 13 residues. The CDR3 DNA reads TGCAGCGCCCGGGACAGGGATGGAAACACCATATATTTT. It yields the protein CSARDRDGNTIYF.

Worth noting for this clonotype: The CDR3 does not end in the conserved phenylalanine or tryptophan, so this is likely a read error. The V call is TRBV28, the J call TRBJ1-1, with 9 bases lining up with TRBD1. This CDR3 is built from 18 residues. Germline lookup yields CDR1 MDHEN and CDR2 SYDVKM. The CDR3 here is CASSQRAQTGGADTEAFL. The CDR3 nucleotides read TGCGCCAGCAGCCAACGCGCCCAAACAGGGGGCGCCGACACTGAAGCTTTCCTT.